The rows below give T cell receptor beta chains drawn from one sample of a study of cytomegalovirus exposure and HLA in healthy donors. Sequenced by immunoSEQ multiplex PCR; TCRdb stores in-frame clones only, minus some. Of 90,000 to 150,000 clones listed, more than 60% are singletons. Source material: PBMCs. The receptors here all came from a man aged 35-49 years in good health and CMV-seropositive. Each CDR3 is given with its conserved first and last residue. The D gene is left open where the match is weak. Clone size, where shown, is once, few, many, or a class for clones that have expanded.

- TRBJ1-1 TRBV28 TRBD1 TGTGCCAGCAGTTTAACCGGGACAGCCGAAGCTTTCTTT CASSLTGTAEAFF
once TRBJ1-4 TRBV7-9 - TGTGCCAGCAGCTTAGACGTTCAGGAAAAACTGTTTTTT CASSLDVQEKLFF
- TRBJ1-3 TRBV7-9 - TGTGCCAGCAGCCAGGTACAGAACACCATATATTTT CASSQVQNTIYF
- TRBJ1-1 TRBV28 - TGTGCCAGCGGACTATTAAGGGGCTCTGAAGCTTTCTTT CASGLLRGSEAFF
- TRBJ2-7 TRBV14 - TGTGCCAGCAGCCAAGTAGAATATTCCTACGAGCAGTACTTC CASSQVEYSYEQYF
few TRBJ2-1 TRBV29-1 - TGCAGCGCCGAGCATCCCGACAGGAATGGTGGTGAGCAGTTCTTC CSAEHPDRNGGEQFF
few TRBJ2-2 TRBV19 TRBD1 TGTGCCAGCGGAACTTCGGGACAGGGGGCAACCGGGGAGCTGTTTTTT CASGTSGQGATGELFF
- TRBJ2-1 TRBV19 - TGTGCCAGTAGAGTCCGGTATGAGCAGTTCTTC CASRVRYEQFF
- TRBJ1-1 TRBV7-6 - TGTGCCAGCAGCTTATCACGGGGTGAAGCTTTCTTT CASSLSRGEAFF
- TRBJ1-1 TRBV10-3 - TGTGCCATCAGTGACGGAGTGATGAACACTGAAGCTTTCTTT CAISDGVMNTEAFF
- TRBJ2-5 TRBV7-9 TRBD2 TGTGCCAGCAGCTTGTTTCCAGCGGGGGCTTGGGAGACCCAGTACTTC CASSLFPAGAWETQYF
- TRBJ2-3 TRBV5-1 - TGCGCCAGCAGAGGTGACAGCCGAAGCACAGATACGCAGTATTTT CASRGDSRSTDTQYF
- TRBJ2-3 TRBV11-2 TRBD2 TGTGCCAGCAGCCTTCTAGCGGGGGGCGCAGATACGCAGTATTTT CASSLLAGGADTQYF
- TRBJ2-1 TRBV6-5 - TGTGCCAGCAGTTACTTCGATGAGCAGTTCTTC CASSYFDEQFF
- TRBJ2-4 TRBV28 - TGTGCCAGCAGGGGGGCTGACACCATAGCCAAAAACATTCAGTACTTC CASRGADTIAKNIQYF
few TRBJ2-3 TRBV4-1 TRBD2 TGCGCCAGCAGGGGCGGGGGGGCGGATACGCAGTATTTT CASRGGGADTQYF
- TRBJ1-2 TRBV21-1 - TGTGCCAGCAGCAAAGGGGACAGGAGCTATGGCTACACCTTC CASSKGDRSYGYTF
- TRBJ2-1 TRBV2 TRBD2 TGTGCCAGCAGTGCTAGGAGCGGGAGTCTCAATGAGCAGTTCTTC CASSARSGSLNEQFF
- TRBJ1-1 TRBV18 TRBD1 TGTGCCAGCTCCCCGGGACAGGGGAGTACTGAAGCTTTCTTT CASSPGQGSTEAFF
- TRBJ1-2 TRBV4-1 - TGCGCCAGCAGCCAATCCGGACAGCAGCATAACTATGGCTACACCTTC CASSQSGQQHNYGYTF
- TRBJ2-5 TRBV14 TRBD1 TGTGCCAGCAGCCAATACCAGGGGGCCTCGGAGACCCAGTACTTC CASSQYQGASETQYF
- TRBJ2-7 TRBV2 - TGTGCCAGCAGTGAAGAAGTAGCCTACGAGCAGTACTTC CASSEEVAYEQYF
- TRBJ2-1 TRBV27 TRBD2 TGTGCCAGCAGTTTAGCCGGACTAGCGGGGGCCCTTCCCTACAATGAGCAGTTCTTC CASSLAGLAGALPYNEQFF
- TRBJ2-3 TRBV18 - TGTGCCAGCTCATCGACAACAGATACGCAGTATTTT CASSSTTDTQYF
- TRBJ1-4 TRBV27 TRBD1 TGTGCCAGCAGTTTATCAGTGACAGGGGGCGTGGGAAGGGAAAAACTGTTTTTT CASSLSVTGGVGREKLFF
few TRBJ2-5 TRBV14 TRBD1 TGTGCCAGCAGCCAAGATACGGACAGGGAGACCCAGTACTTC CASSQDTDRETQYF
- TRBJ2-6 TRBV6-1 - TGTGCCAGCAGGTTACCGGGATCTGGGGCCAACGTCCTGACTTTC CASRLPGSGANVLTF
- TRBJ2-1 TRBV5-1 TRBD2 TGCGCCAGCAGCCCGCCAGGGACTAGCGGGAGGGCCGTCGGTGAGCAGTTCTTC CASSPPGTSGRAVGEQFF
few TRBJ2-3 TRBV5-8 TRBD2 TGTGCCAGCAGCTTGAGCGGGGGGGCCACAGATACGCAGTATTTT CASSLSGGATDTQYF
- TRBJ2-7 TRBV19 - TGTGCCAGTAGTATTGAATCGACGGCGGTAGGCTACGAGCAGTACTTC CASSIESTAVGYEQYF
- TRBJ2-7 TRBV9 TRBD2 TGTGCCAGCAGCGTAGCGTCAGGGTCGGGAGGGCCCCACGAGCAGTACTTC CASSVASGSGGPHEQYF
- TRBJ2-1 TRBV6-1 - TGTGCCAGCAGTGAACCCCGGGGGAATGAGCAGTTCTTC CASSEPRGNEQFF
few TRBJ1-4 TRBV7-8 - TGTGCCAGCAGCTTAGCGCCCCAGGGGAAACTGTTTTTT CASSLAPQGKLFF
- TRBJ2-6 TRBV29-1 - TGCAGCGTTGCTATAGACATAAACTCTGGGGCCAACGTCCTGACTTTC CSVAIDINSGANVLTF
- TRBJ1-2 TRBV6-5 - TGTGCCAGCACCACAGGGAGCTCTGGCTACACCTTC CASTTGSSGYTF
- TRBJ2-7 TRBV5-4 TRBD1 TGTGCCAGCAGCTTGGGACAGGGGTACGCCTACGAGCAGTACTTC CASSLGQGYAYEQYF
- TRBJ1-6 TRBV5-4 TRBD1 TGTGCCAGCAGCGTCCGGGACAGGGTTAGAGATTCACCCCTCCACTTT CASSVRDRVRDSPLHF
- TRBJ1-5 TRBV15 - TGTGCCACCAGCAGAGATCTGGCAGGGAGGGTCAATCAGCCCCAGCATTTT CATSRDLAGRVNQPQHF
few TRBJ1-1 TRBV6-4 TRBD1 TGTGCCAGCAGAGATGGGACAGGGGGGAACACTGAAGCTTTCTTT CASRDGTGGNTEAFF
few TRBJ1-4 TRBV10-3 TRBD1 TGTGCCATCGGAACGACAGGGAATGGAGAAAAACTGTTTTTT CAIGTTGNGEKLFF
- TRBJ2-5 TRBV7-9 - TGTGCCAGCAGCTTAGCGCGCCGGCAAGAGACCCAGTACTTC CASSLARRQETQYF